This T cell receptor beta chain was documented in a study of blood T cell repertoires in COVID-19. This CDR3 contains 15 residues. Per germline, CDR1 MNHEY and CDR2 SVGAGI. Clinical history as reported by participants underpinned cohort assignment. Remarks on this clone: A junction boundary mismatches the germline segment, possibly from a read error.

Original analysis: For nucleated cells, counts were estimated from reference gene primer amplification. Here immunoSEQ multiplex PCR was the method, and the copy in TCRdb shows in-frame clones only, minus some. V and J calls plus clone size are reproduced from that table; the DNA served to infer D and trimming. The sample lists about 230,000 clones; 70% to 90% were seen once. The sample comprised PBMCs or T cells enriched from blood (not recorded which). V gene TRBV6-5 combines with J gene TRBJ2-7; 7 nucleotides match TRBD1. This clonotype was sampled from a man younger than 45 who had recovered from COVID-19. CDR3 in DNA: TGTGCCAGCAGTCAAAGGGGGCAAAGGGCCTACAAGCAGTACTTC. This encodes CASSQRGQRAYKQYF.